This TCR beta chain emerged from a study of naive and memory T cell subsets (dated by TCRdb to about 2017). Background for the entire study: Sorted naive and memory T cell subsets from peripheral blood were analyzed in the study using a UMI-based, open-source pipeline for TCR alpha and beta sequencing. The results of the functional CMV T cell responses matched the IgG serology results in every case. RNA was DNase-treated and reverse transcribed with TCR constant-region primers, mostly using SuperScript III.

Separate amplification of TCR alpha and beta chain libraries was performed from the second PCR step onward. Donor CMV status was determined by IFNgamma production from CD4+ T cells after overnight stimulation of fresh PBMCs with CMV viral lysate. Miltenyi beads were used first to positively select CD4 T cells, and CD8 T cells were then positively selected from the CD4-negative fraction. Cells were stained for CD3, CD4, CD8, CD45RA, CD27 and a live/dead dye and were sorted on a BD Aria II into four subsets based on CD45RA and CD27. Blood was obtained from a few healthy volunteers, and the blood from each volunteer was fractionated into CD4 and CD8 T cells and subsequently into four differentiation subsets. Around 110 ml of peripheral blood was taken from each donor, and PBMC were separated by density-gradient centrifugation on Ficoll-Paque PLUS. The sorted cells were lysed in RLT buffer, after which RNA was extracted using a Qiagen RNeasy kit and kept at -80 degrees C.

The investigation overall reported the following: A clonotype was defined as a single alpha or beta chain sequence rather than as a paired alpha/beta receptor. A power law was followed by TCR abundance, with an exponent that differed between naive and memory subsets but was consistent across the three individuals. A few larger clonotypes were present in naive repertoires, especially CD8 naive repertoires, and these clonotypes were possibly memory cells re-expressing CD45RA. Gini index rose and Shannon and inverse Simpson diversity fell from naive through CM, EM and EMRA in both CD4 and CD8 cells. RNA-based TCR counts may be influenced by expression changes linked to T cell activation and differentiation. Following error correction, more than 90% of naive TCR sequences occurred only once, which made naive abundance distributions much steeper than those of memory subsets. The repertoire findings for the naive and memory subsets could not be validated, as no ground truth was available.

Points on this clonotype: Its antigen specificity is not known. No base quality values were provided; no much bigger clone lies one nucleotide off.

The protocol used for the library was UMI-ligation and nested PCR. An equimolar mix of two oligonucleotides covering both TRBC1 and TRBC2 was used as the beta constant-region primer. The ligated cDNA went through four rounds of PCR with nested alpha and beta constant-region primers together with the SP2 primer. A single-stranded oligonucleotide containing the SP2 primer and a 12-nucleotide UMI was joined to the 3' end of the cDNA by T4 RNA ligase 1. The ligation reaction was incubated at 16°C for about 18-24 hours. To avoid over-amplification, PCR2 was usually performed as a SYBR Green qPCR and halted once a predetermined threshold was reached. Apart from the first purification, every purification step used Agencourt AMPure XP magnetic beads. Libraries were quantified by Qubit and checked on a TapeStation, where a main peak was expected near 650 bp. Pooled libraries were sequenced on an Illumina MiSeq using v2 2x251 paired-end kits, and typically roughly 1-2.1 million reads were obtained per sample. Libraries were pooled at 4 nM per sample, and about 4.5-7.5% PhiX was added to improve cluster recognition. As for how the authors treated the data: Decombinator assigned V and J genes to Demultiplexor-processed FASTQ reads by tag matching, allowing a single base-pair mismatch. Collapsinator used UMIs to correct both sequencing errors and frequency errors arising from PCR heterogeneity. CDR3Translator translated TCRs and extracted CDR3s from the conserved cysteine to the FGXG phenylalanine, flagging non-productive sequences. Gini, Shannon entropy and inverse Simpson indices were computed after subsampling the repertoires to the same number of UMI-defined TCRs. Clonotype abundance distributions were fitted to a power law by maximum likelihood within the linear range. When run on a single naive CD8 sample, MIGEC and the pipeline yielded similar UMI counts, similar unique TCR numbers and similar clonal distributions. In one analysis, naive TCRs also found in any memory subset of the same donor were removed from the naive repertoire. Repertoires were searched for 7,000 to 7,500 CMV-associated CDR3 sequences compiled from VDJdb and a published dataset. TCRdb applied fastp at Q25 and MiXCR to the public reads, then kept only in-frame beta chains. Entries are consolidated by CDR3 protein sequence, retaining the most common genes and DNA. What appears here as the V and J calls and clone size reflects TCRdb's work, not the paper's. This sample gives about 100,000 distinct CDR3 sequences in total; about 14% of them show up just once. The ten top clones hold 2.5% to 3% of the sample.

Trimming at the junction amounts to 2 bases on V and 3 bases on J, and the germline ends lie 5 bases apart. For CDR1 and CDR2, the germline V gene (reference sequence) lists GTSNPN and SVGIG. The CDR3 runs 11 residues from the cysteine to the phenylalanine. The retained sequence is limited to the CDR3, 33 bases, with the frame set at the first base. The V and J genes are TRBV30 and TRBJ2-7, with a tentative D gene TRBD2 over 5 matching bases. The receptor comes from a human donor in good health. Sequencing was done on a sample of naive CD8+ T cells from blood. The sample's cell subset or site, from its label and the paper: naive T cells, CD45RA high CD27+. The sequenced DNA: TGTGCCTGGAGTAGCGGCTACGAGCAGTACTTC. It translates to CAWSSGYEQYF.